This T cell receptor (beta chain) was documented in a study of blood T cell repertoires in COVID-19. On the study more broadly: Some COVID-19 samples were acute and others convalescent; all came from the United States, Italy and Spain. The cDNA or gDNA used as material had been derived from T cells, B-cell-depleted T cells, or PBMCs.

Profiling relied on immunoSEQ multiplex PCR, and the TCRdb table lists in-frame clones only, not all of them. This sample carries about 400,000 clones, 88% of them seen once, and the ten largest clones take roughly 0.97%. Which cohort a participant joined came from the clinical history participants gave. CDR1 is SGDLS, CDR2 YYNGEE, per germline. The CDR3 totals 14 residues. The ends were cut back, 5 bases at V and 1 base at J, with 13 bases in the middle. V usage is TRBV9 and J usage is TRBJ2-7; D possibly corresponds to TRBD1 (7 bases). This sequence originates from a woman aged 25 to 39 with acute COVID-19. What was sequenced was PBMCs or T cells enriched from blood (not recorded which). The CDR3 loop reads CASSRQGLSYEQYF. The CDR3 DNA reads as TGTGCCAGCAGTCGACAGGGACTTTCCTACGAGCAGTACTTC.